In its sample, the clone carrying this TCR beta chain was seen once. As yet, its antigen is unknown. The CDR3 covers 16 residues. Germline trimming cut 4 bases from V and 4 bases from J; bases unmatched to any gene: 11. The germline V gene encodes CDR1 SGHTA and CDR2 FQGNSA. These data originate in a study of cytomegalovirus exposure and HLA in healthy donors. Study results and caveats: Earlier findings revealed that most TCR beta V segments proved productive either about 87% or about 30% of the time.

Researchers ran the PCR with 60 Vbeta and 13 Jbeta primers. The repertoire was sequenced with immunoSEQ multiplex PCR; TCRdb's copy has only in-frame clones and lacks some. The sample has about 110,000 clones, less than 80% seen once. The source of this sequence is a man aged 60 to 69 in good health and CMV-seronegative. The chain couples TRBV7-2 to TRBJ2-5; TRBD2 agrees at 8 bases. The sample consisted of PBMCs. In nucleotides, the CDR3 is TGTGCCAGCAGCTCCTCAACCGGACTAGCCGGAGAGACCCAGTACTTC. Translated: CASSSSTGLAGETQYF.